This entry features one TCR beta chain sequence. The repertoire was sequenced with immunoSEQ multiplex PCR; TCRdb's copy has only in-frame clones and lacks some. The table shows about 89,000 clones, with over 60% occurring only once. The sample belongs to a study of blood T cell repertoires in COVID-19. From germline, CDR1 is SQVTM and CDR2 ANQGSEA. Trimming cost V 2 bases and J 2 bases; bases outside gene matches: 5. The CDR3 is 15 amino acids. The source of this sequence is a human donor in a cohort sampled during active COVID-19. Source material: peripheral blood. The rearrangement joins TRBV29-1 to TRBJ2-1; 8 bases match TRBD1. CDR3 region: CSVERVGQAYNEQFF. CDR3 bases: TGCAGCGTTGAAAGAGTGGGACAGGCCTACAATGAGCAGTTCTTC.